Given below is one TCR beta chain in context. No antigen is known for it. This may be a read error: a much more frequent sequence differs by one nucleotide. cDNA libraries of TCR beta carried unique molecular identifiers. TCRdb reanalysed the PCR reads using MiXCR and keeps one entry per CDR3 protein. The sample has more than 500,000 distinct CDR3 sequences; around 36% are singletons. The data stem from a study of post-analysis software for immune sequencing data. Study-level findings and limits: The five TRBV segments detected at higher frequency in patients than in controls included TRBV5-6, TRBV5-1 and TRBV20-1.

This CDR3 has 14 amino acids. From germline, CDR1 is SGHRS and CDR2 YFSETQ. The sample was blood. The sequence was collected from a girl younger than 18 with multiple sclerosis. The gene calls are TRBV5-1 and TRBJ2-7; 7 nucleotides align to TRBD2. The CDR3 region is CVSSLVGGGYEQYF. In DNA form, the CDR3 reads TGCGTCAGCAGCTTGGTTGGCGGGGGCTACGAGCAGTACTTC.